This TCR beta chain was documented in a study of blood T cell repertoires in COVID-19 (dated by TCRdb to 2018 to 2021). With respect to the entire study: The collaborator samples originated in the United States, Italy and Spain and spanned the acute and convalescent phases of COVID-19. The material from the prospective study consisted of cDNA or gDNA derived from T cells, B-cell-depleted T cells, or PBMCs. Subjects who had been exposed to COVID-19, were actively infected with it, or had recovered from it provided the deeply sampled blood TCRbeta repertoires that made up the dataset. The repertoires were made available in a free public database intended to serve as a resource for research on the immune response to SARS-CoV-2. The samples were drawn from the first 160 participants of the ongoing ImmuneRACE study and from some 1,300 subjects provided by 6 global collaborators. A de-identified subject ID, COVID-19 status, age in years and sex were almost always included in the sample metadata. Where available, HLA class I and class II types were obtained from metadata supplied by the sample provider rather than from assay-based typing.

As to this clone: What this receptor recognizes is not known. Base qualities were left out, and no much larger clone turns up one base away.

TCRbeta CDR3 regions were amplified from genomic DNA by means of the immunoSEQ Assay, a bias-controlled multiplex PCR. The paper's processing steps were these. The number of nucleated cells in each sample was estimated from the amplification of reference gene primers within the assay. Sequence reads were collapsed and filtered to measure the absolute abundance of every unique TCRbeta CDR3 rearrangement. For each sample, productive Simpson clonality was calculated by taking the square root of Simpson's diversity index across productive rearrangements. TCRdb retrieved this table from immuneACCESS and kept in-frame rearrangements only. Not all clones are present; in checked studies, unresolved V genes account for under half, and no reason is known for the remainder. That table is the source of V, J and clone size, and D and trimming were worked out from the DNA. Present in this sample are 440,000 or so clones, roughly 90% of which were seen just once. The ten largest clones take up 1.5% to 1.8% of the sample.

One collaborating source in Seattle enrolled patients during active infection and followed them longitudinally through the course of disease. Collaborating institutions collected whole blood in K2EDTA tubes following their own protocols. For TCRbeta analysis, collaborator samples were shipped as frozen whole blood, as isolated PBMCs, or as DNA extracted from either sample type. The CDR3 numbers 15 residues from cysteine through phenylalanine. Of all the DNA, just the CDR3 is kept, 45 bases in frame from base 1. CDR1 is given as SGHTA and CDR2 as FQGTGA, both from the germline V gene. V is pared back by 0 bases and J by 0 bases, with 6 bases lying between the germline termini. Study-level results and caveats: Clinical and demographic metadata were provided uncurated, with the amount varying by source and participant.

This sequence originates from a woman aged 40 to 55 with COVID-19, enrolled during active disease. The material sequenced was peripheral blood. The rearrangement combines TRBV7-3 with TRBJ2-1; TRBD2 is possibly the D segment (5 matching bases). The DNA is TGTGCCAGCAGCTTAACTGGGAGCTCCTACAATGAGCAGTTCTTC. It codes for CASSLTGSSYNEQFF.